The next 2 T cell receptor beta chains were all read from a single sample in a study of OX40 agonist ivuxolimab in advanced cancers. The repertoire was sequenced with immunoSEQ multiplex PCR; TCRdb's copy has only in-frame clones and lacks some. This sample carries roughly 110,000 clones, over 75% of them seen once, and the ten largest clones take 0.48%. The sequenced sample was CD4+ or CD8+ T cells sorted from blood, obtained in a trial of the OX40 agonist ivuxolimab. These TCRs come from an adult with an advanced solid tumor such as melanoma, head and neck, liver or kidney cancer.

The chain employs TRBV18 and TRBJ1-5; 7 bases fit TRBD1. The CDR3 length is 15 residues. V was pared by 3 bases and J by 3 bases, with 5 bases of the junction left unmatched. Germline CDR1 and CDR2: KGHSH and LQKENI. CDR3 DNA sequence: TGTGCCAGCTCACCTCGGGACAGCTTCAATCAGCCCCAGCATTTT. It codes for CASSPRDSFNQPQHF.

This sequence joins TRBV9 and TRBJ2-5; D is possibly TRBD2 (5 bases). CDR3 length equals 12 residues. V was clipped by 0 bases and J by 7 bases, with 7 bases between them. CDR1 and CDR2 from the germline V gene are SGDLS and YYNGEE. This CDR3 is CASSVVEGTQYF. The CDR3 coding sequence is TGTGCCAGCAGCGTAGTCGAGGGGACCCAGTACTTC.